Below, 22 T cell receptor beta chains from the same sample are listed, as sequenced in a study of T-cell reconstitution after alpha-beta-depleted transplantation in children. Unique molecular identifiers were built into the TCRbeta library. One entry per CDR3 protein, called by TCRdb with MiXCR from the PCR reads. The sample consists of some 490,000 distinct CDR3 sequences, around 13% of them appearing once. Sequencing was performed on PBMCs from the stem cell graft donor, taken from the stem cell graft. The receptors here all came from a human donor who donated a stem cell graft to a child with combined immunodeficiency.

In its sample, this clonotype was seen many times. J is TRBJ2-4 and V is TRBV10-3; TRBD2 might be the D (6 bases). Trimming pared 2 bases from V and 2 bases from J, leaving 19 bases between. Germline V lookup: CDR1 ENHRY, CDR2 SYGVKD. The CDR3 contains 18 residues. CDR3 region: CAISEDPTGLNTKNIQYF. Written as DNA, the CDR3 is TGTGCCATCAGTGAGGACCCCACGGGACTCAACACCAAAAACATTCAGTACTTC.

The CDR3 nucleotides are TGTGCCAGCAGTTCCCTCGAGGGACCCCCCTACTCCGGGGAGCTGTTTTTT. Amino acids: CASSSLEGPPYSGELFF. The chain carries TRBV6-2 or TRBV6-3 and TRBJ2-2; D may be TRBD1 or TRBD2 (5 bases each). V was trimmed by 4 bases and J by 6 bases, leaving 21 bases between them. The CDR3 contains 17 residues. The germline CDR1 and CDR2 sequences are MNHEY and SVGEGT.

This clonotype was counted only a few times. This chain links TRBV19 with TRBJ2-6, with D possibly TRBD1 on 6 matching bases. The germline V gene has CDR1 LNHDA and CDR2 SQIVND (reference sequence). The length of the CDR3 is 16 residues. Trimming shortened V by 10 bases and J by 0 bases, and 16 bases separated the two germline ends. CDR3 protein: CATGQSSISGANVLTF. For the CDR3, the DNA is TGTGCCACCGGACAGTCCTCGATCTCTGGGGCCAACGTCCTGACTTTC.

Here the CDR3 reads CASSPARGPYEQYF. The CDR3 DNA sequence: TGTGCCAGCAGCCCCGCAAGGGGGCCCTACGAGCAGTACTTC. The chain combines TRBV7-3 with TRBJ2-7, with 7 bases lining up with TRBD1. CDR3 size: 14 residues. CDR1 is SGHTA, CDR2 FQGTGA, per germline. Trimming removed 5 bases from V and 2 bases from J; junction bases left unmatched: 6.

This clonotype occurred a few times. The J gene is TRBJ1-5, the V gene TRBV15; D remains unclear. Germline-derived CDR1 and CDR2 are LNHNV and YYDKDF (reference sequence). This CDR3 spans 16 amino acids. V was cut by 1 base and J by 5 bases, with 15 bases left in between. CDR3 coding DNA: TGTGCCACCAGCAGAGTGGCGCCTAACGGGGATCAGCCCCAGCATTTT. Protein product: CATSRVAPNGDQPQHF.

V usage is TRBV11-3 and J usage is TRBJ2-5; no reliable D call. This CDR3 comprises 12 residues. Germline V gene sequence: CDR1 SGHNT, CDR2 YENEEA. V was trimmed by 6 bases and J by 5 bases, leaving 10 bases between them. The DNA of the CDR3 is TGTGCCAGCAGTTATGTTAAGGAGACCCAGTACTTC. Translating it yields CASSYVKETQYF.

This chain links TRBV5-1 with TRBJ1-6; 9 positions agree with TRBD1. Germline V CDR1 and CDR2: SGHRS, YFSETQ. Trimming removed 2 bases from V and 8 bases from J; junction bases left unmatched: 2. The CDR3 is made up of 14 amino acids. The CDR3 coding sequence is TGCGCCAGCAGCTTCCGACAGGGGGATTCACCCCTCCACTTT. Amino acid sequence: CASSFRQGDSPLHF.

This clonotype was detected only a few times. V is TRBV9 and J is TRBJ2-3; 10 bases map to TRBD2. The CDR3 length is 14 residues. Trimming removed 6 bases from V and 3 bases from J; junction bases left unmatched: 4. Germline lookup yields CDR1 SGDLS and CDR2 YYNGEE. CDR3 region: CASTGLADTDTQYF. CDR3 nucleotide sequence: TGTGCCAGCACAGGACTAGCGGATACAGATACGCAGTATTTT.

The chain carries TRBV28 and TRBJ2-1, with D perhaps given as TRBD1 or TRBD2 (5 bases each). The germline CDR1 and CDR2 sequences are MDHEN and SYDVKM. This CDR3 contains 14 residues. V was clipped by 5 bases and J by 9 bases, with 17 bases between them. The CDR3 nucleotides read TGTGCCAGCAGTCCGGGACGGTGGGTAGGTGAGCAGTTCTTC. Residues: CASSPGRWVGEQFF.

This chain connects TRBV5-1 to TRBJ2-7; 7 nucleotides align to TRBD2. The CDR3 spans 16 residues. The J segment lost 6 bases and the V segment lost 0 bases, leaving 12 bases of the junction unmatched. The V gene's germline CDR1 is SGHRS and CDR2 YFSETQ. CDR3 residues: CASSLEDRARGVEQYF. The CDR3 coding sequence is TGCGCCAGCAGCTTGGAAGACCGGGCCCGGGGGGTCGAGCAGTACTTC.

Concerning this clonotype: The CDR3 ends on some other residue instead of the conserved phenylalanine or tryptophan, so this is likely a read error. The chain recombines TRBV5-5 with TRBJ1-1; possible D gene TRBD1, 6 bases. Germline values: CDR1 SGHKS, CDR2 YYEKEE (reference sequence). V gave up 0 bases and J gave up 10 bases, with 19 bases separating them. This CDR3 has 15 amino acids. CDR3 sequence: CASSLAGVGGRGAFV. CDR3 DNA sequence: TGTGCCAGCAGCTTGGCCGGTGTGGGGGGCCGAGGAGCTTTCGTT.

This clonotype has a handful of counts. J is TRBJ1-5 and V is TRBV30; TRBD1 matches at 8 bases. The germline V gene has CDR1 GTSNPN and CDR2 SVGIG (reference sequence). The CDR3 spans 15 residues. The J segment lost 4 bases and the V segment lost 1 base, leaving 6 bases of the junction unmatched. Here the CDR3 DNA reads TGTGCCTGGAGTGAAGGACAGGGAGGAAATCAGCCCCAGCATTTT. Translation: CAWSEGQGGNQPQHF.

In this sample, this clonotype turned up a few times. The genes are TRBV7-9 and TRBJ2-4; possible D gene TRBD1, 6 bases. In germline, CDR1 is SEHNR, CDR2 FQNEAQ (reference sequence). V lost 3 bases and J 8 bases, leaving 17 bases between the germline ends. The length of the CDR3 is 15 residues. CDR3 protein: CASSFPTGYTDIQYF. The CDR3 region has the DNA TGTGCCAGCAGCTTTCCTACAGGGTATACGGACATTCAGTACTTC. The whole variable domain, filled in from reference TRBV7-9 and TRBJ2-4, reads DTGVSQNPRHKITKRGQNVTFRCDPISEHNRLYWYRQTLGQGPEFLTYFQNEAQLEKSRLLSDRFSAERPKGSFSTLEIQRTEQGDSAMYLCASSFPTGYTDIQYFGAGTRLSVL.

This clonotype was observed many times. This chain connects TRBV12-3 or TRBV12-4 to TRBJ2-1; a possible D gene is TRBD2 (6 bases). The germline V and J ends were trimmed by 2 bases and 0 bases, with 11 bases remaining between them. This CDR3 is 16 amino acids long. In DNA, the CDR3 is TGTGCCAGCAGTTTATGGGCGGGGAGCTCCTACAATGAGCAGTTCTTC. Encoded protein: CASSLWAGSSYNEQFF.

This rearrangement joins TRBV6-2 or TRBV6-3 to TRBJ2-1; TRBD2 agrees at 8 bases. Looked up from germline, CDR1 is MNHEY and CDR2 is SVGEGT. The V segment lost 6 bases and the J segment 2 bases; nucleotides outside the gene matches: 9. This CDR3 is 16 amino acids long. CDR3 sequence: CASRHHKRGPYNEQFF. In nucleotides, the CDR3 is TGTGCCAGCAGACACCATAAGCGGGGGCCCTACAATGAGCAGTTCTTC.

This clonotype was detected many times. The rearrangement joins TRBV3-1 to TRBJ2-7, with 7 positions matching TRBD2. The germline CDR1 and CDR2 sequences are LGHDT and YNNKEL (reference sequence). V dropped 4 bases and J dropped 0; count of bases not matched to a gene: 6. This CDR3 spans 15 amino acids. The CDR3 sequence: CASSRSGGNSYEQYF. The DNA of the CDR3 is TGTGCCAGCAGCCGCTCGGGAGGAAACTCCTACGAGCAGTACTTC.

In its sample, this clonotype was seen many times. V usage is TRBV7-8 and J usage is TRBJ1-1; D is ambiguous. The CDR3 covers 15 residues. V was cut by 5 bases and J by 1 base, with 14 bases left in between. The germline V gene has CDR1 SGHVS and CDR2 FQNEAQ. The DNA for the CDR3 is TGTGCCAGCAGCCACTCCCGGGCCAAGAACACTGAAGCTTTCTTT. The encoded protein is CASSHSRAKNTEAFF. Combining the CDR3 with reference TRBV7-8 and TRBJ1-1 gives the whole variable domain GAGVSQSPRYKVAKRGQDVALRCDPISGHVSLFWYQQALGQGPEFLTYFQNEAQLDKSGLPSDRFFAERPEGSVSTLKIQRTQQEDSAVYLCASSHSRAKNTEAFFGQGTRLTVV.

This clonotype was observed at least ten times. The chain combines TRBV7-9 with TRBJ2-1; D gene uncertain. V was clipped by 3 bases and J by 0 bases, with 15 bases between them. The CDR3 length is 17 residues. In germline, CDR1 is SEHNR, CDR2 FQNEAQ (reference sequence). CDR3 in amino acids: CASSFTATHFSYNEQFF. CDR3 DNA sequence: TGTGCCAGCAGCTTCACTGCGACCCACTTCTCCTACAATGAGCAGTTCTTC.

The chain couples TRBV29-1 to TRBJ2-5; D might be TRBD2 (5 bases). The CDR3 runs 14 residues. With 6 bases removed from V and 5 bases from J, the gap between germline ends came to 19 bases. CDR1 and CDR2 (germline): SQVTM, ANQGSEA. The CDR3 loop is CSVRLRLLGETQYF. In DNA, the CDR3 is TGCAGCGTGCGACTAAGGCTGTTGGGGGAGACCCAGTACTTC.

This clonotype was counted many times. This chain links TRBV6-5 with TRBJ2-7, with 10 bases that match TRBD2. Trimming took 2 bases from V and 2 from J; bases not matched to a gene: 6. Germline lookup yields CDR1 MNHEY and CDR2 SVGAGI. The CDR3 runs 16 residues. The chain's CDR3 is CASSYGLAGVAYEQYF. Here the CDR3 DNA reads TGTGCCAGCAGTTACGGTCTAGCGGGAGTCGCCTACGAGCAGTACTTC.

The chain couples TRBV12-3 or TRBV12-4 to TRBJ1-6, with 7 bases aligning to TRBD1. V lost 5 bases and J lost 1; bases outside the gene matches: 2. CDR3 length equals 15 residues. The CDR3 DNA is TGTGCCAGCAGTCCGACAGGGTCCTATAATTCACCCCTCCACTTT. Its translation: CASSPTGSYNSPLHF.

This clonotype came up once. A much larger clone lies a single base off, so this may be a read error. Because the CDR3 is missing its conserved closing phenylalanine or tryptophan, this is likely a read error. This chain connects TRBV6-2 or TRBV6-3 to TRBJ2-1; D might be TRBD1 or TRBD2, each matching 6 bases. Trimming stripped 7 bases from V and 12 bases from J, with 13 bases between. Per the germline V gene, CDR1 is MNHEY and CDR2 is SVGEGT. There are 11 residues in the CDR3. The chain's CDR3 is CASTHGGGQFI. CDR3 coding DNA: TGTGCCAGCACCCACGGAGGGGGGCAGTTCATC.